A selection of T cell receptor beta chains follows, all from one sample in a study of blood T cell repertoires in COVID-19. Here immunoSEQ multiplex PCR was the method, and the copy in TCRdb shows in-frame clones only, minus some. The sample records 240,000 or so clones, approximately 84% being singletons. The sample taken for sequencing was peripheral blood. These receptors were collected from a woman under 40 who had recovered from COVID-19. Each CDR3 is given with its conserved first and last residue. The order of the fields is CDR3 length, D gene, J gene, V gene, clone size, CDR3 protein, CDR3 DNA. The D gene is left open where the match is weak. Only some rows state a clone size, as once, few, many or a class for expanded clones.

length: 15; D: TRBD1; J: TRBJ1-2; V: TRBV5-6; size: -; CDR3: CASSPGGQGYYGYTF; DNA: TGTGCCAGCAGCCCTGGTGGACAGGGCTACTATGGCTACACCTTC
length: 13; D: -; J: TRBJ1-1; V: TRBV15; size: -; CDR3: CATSTQLNTEAFF; DNA: TGTGCCACCAGCACACAGCTGAACACTGAAGCTTTCTTT
length: 16; D: TRBD1; J: TRBJ1-4; V: TRBV5-8; size: -; CDR3: CASNGWDRFSGEKLFF; DNA: TGTGCCAGCAACGGATGGGACAGGTTCTCCGGTGAAAAACTGTTTTTT
length: 12; D: -; J: TRBJ1-2; V: TRBV9; size: once; CDR3: CASSDSTGGYTF; DNA: TGTGCCAGCAGCGATAGTACGGGAGGCTACACCTTC
length: 15; D: -; J: TRBJ2-1; V: TRBV19; size: -; CDR3: CASSIPPTGYNEQFF; DNA: TGTGCCAGTAGTATCCCCCCGACAGGCTACAATGAGCAGTTCTTC
length: 14; D: -; J: TRBJ2-7; V: TRBV2; size: -; CDR3: CASSDQGGGYEQYF; DNA: TGTGCCAGCAGTGATCAGGGTGGGGGGTACGAGCAGTACTTC
length: 13; D: -; J: TRBJ1-5; V: TRBV6-5; size: -; CDR3: CASSLEGEGAQHF; DNA: TGTGCCAGCAGTCTTGAGGGTGAGGGGGCCCAGCATTTT
length: 15; D: TRBD2; J: TRBJ2-3; V: TRBV5-4; size: once; CDR3: CASSQAGNLGDTQYF; DNA: TGTGCCAGCAGCCAAGCGGGGAACCTGGGGGATACGCAGTATTTT
length: 11; D: -; J: TRBJ1-2; V: TRBV5-5; size: -; CDR3: CASSQNYGYTF; DNA: TGTGCCAGCAGCCAAAACTATGGCTACACCTTC
length: 17; D: -; J: TRBJ2-7; V: TRBV21-1; size: -; CDR3: CASSMGLAGGSDYEQYF; DNA: TGTGCCAGCAGCATGGGACTAGCGGGGGGAAGCGACTACGAGCAGTACTTC
length: 17; D: TRBD2; J: TRBJ2-5; V: TRBV6-4; size: -; CDR3: CATHPTSSGGNQETQYF; DNA: TGTGCCACCCACCCCACCTCTAGCGGGGGCAACCAAGAGACCCAGTACTTC
length: 15; D: -; J: TRBJ2-1; V: TRBV19; size: -; CDR3: CASRPPTGPYNEQFF; DNA: TGTGCCAGTAGACCCCCAACAGGGCCCTACAATGAGCAGTTCTTC
length: 13; D: -; J: TRBJ2-2; V: TRBV12-3/TRBV12-4; size: -; CDR3: CASSLIRTGELFF; DNA: TGTGCCAGCAGTTTAATCCGGACAGGGGAGCTGTTTTTT
length: 16; D: TRBD2; J: TRBJ2-7; V: TRBV2; size: -; CDR3: CASSALGTSVSYEQYF; DNA: TGTGCCAGCAGTGCGTTGGGGACTAGCGTCTCCTACGAGCAGTACTTC
length: 17; D: -; J: TRBJ1-3; V: TRBV2; size: -; CDR3: CASSGGAHLLRGNTIYF; DNA: TGTGCCAGCAGTGGCGGAGCACATCTCTTGAGGGGAAACACCATATATTTT
length: 15; D: TRBD1; J: TRBJ1-2; V: TRBV2; size: -; CDR3: CASSIRQGEGYGYTF; DNA: TGTGCCAGCAGTATCCGACAGGGAGAGGGCTATGGCTACACCTTC
length: 15; D: -; J: TRBJ2-5; V: TRBV3-1/TRBV3-2; size: -; CDR3: CASSQWGRLKETQYF; DNA: TGTGCCAGCAGCCAGTGGGGCCGATTAAAAGAGACCCAGTACTTC
length: 13; D: -; J: TRBJ2-5; V: TRBV11-2; size: -; CDR3: CASSFRVGETQYF; DNA: TGTGCCAGCAGCTTCAGGGTTGGGGAGACCCAGTACTTC
length: 12; D: -; J: TRBJ2-7; V: TRBV5-4; size: once; CDR3: CASSFRGEEQYF; DNA: TGTGCCAGCAGCTTCCGTGGGGAGGAGCAGTACTTC
length: 14; D: TRBD1; J: TRBJ1-4; V: TRBV7-2; size: -; CDR3: CASSISGGSEKLFF; DNA: TGTGCCAGCAGCATTTCAGGGGGTAGTGAAAAACTGTTTTTT
length: 15; D: TRBD2; J: TRBJ2-7; V: TRBV7-9; size: -; CDR3: CASSFGEAGENEQYF; DNA: TGTGCCAGCAGCTTCGGGGAAGCGGGAGAGAACGAGCAGTACTTC
length: 14; D: TRBD1; J: TRBJ1-6; V: TRBV7-6; size: -; CDR3: CASSMGQTNSPLHF; DNA: TGTGCCAGCAGCATGGGACAGACTAATTCACCCCTCCACTTT
length: 15; D: TRBD1; J: TRBJ1-1; V: TRBV6-5; size: -; CDR3: CASTRQGTGPTGAFF; DNA: TGTGCCAGCACCAGACAAGGGACAGGACCCACGGGAGCTTTCTTT
length: 12; D: -; J: TRBJ2-5; V: TRBV3-1/TRBV3-2; size: -; CDR3: CASSQVGLTQYF; DNA: TGTGCCAGCAGCCAAGTCGGGTTGACCCAGTACTTC
length: 17; D: -; J: TRBJ1-6; V: TRBV11-2; size: -; CDR3: CASSLGKGGLSNSPLHF; DNA: TGTGCCAGCAGCTTAGGAAAGGGGGGACTATCTAATTCACCCCTCCACTTT
length: 13; D: -; J: TRBJ1-2; V: TRBV7-2; size: -; CDR3: CASSPGQFYGYTF; DNA: TGTGCCAGCAGCCCGGGACAATTCTATGGCTACACCTTC
length: 14; D: -; J: TRBJ1-1; V: TRBV15; size: -; CDR3: CATSGRQAYTEAFF; DNA: TGTGCCACCAGCGGTCGACAGGCGTACACTGAAGCTTTCTTT
length: 14; D: -; J: TRBJ1-2; V: TRBV27; size: -; CDR3: CASSRSLVGYGYTF; DNA: TGTGCCAGCAGTAGGAGTTTAGTGGGCTATGGCTACACCTTC
length: 16; D: -; J: TRBJ1-5; V: TRBV6-6; size: -; CDR3: CASSYRTTVSNQPQHF; DNA: TGTGCCAGCAGTTACCGGACAACTGTAAGCAATCAGCCCCAGCATTTT
length: 13; D: TRBD2; J: TRBJ2-7; V: TRBV30; size: -; CDR3: CAWSVGREAEQYF; DNA: TGTGCCTGGAGTGTCGGTCGGGAGGCCGAGCAGTACTTC
length: 13; D: -; J: TRBJ2-1; V: TRBV2; size: -; CDR3: CASSWSSFNEQFF; DNA: TGTGCCAGCTCCTGGTCTAGTTTCAATGAGCAGTTCTTC
length: 15; D: TRBD2; J: TRBJ2-1; V: TRBV7-9; size: -; CDR3: CASRLSGGAHNEQFF; DNA: TGTGCCAGCAGACTTAGCGGGGGGGCCCACAATGAGCAGTTCTTC
length: 13; D: -; J: TRBJ2-1; V: TRBV3-1/TRBV3-2; size: -; CDR3: CASSHRGYNEQFF; DNA: TGTGCCAGCAGCCATCGGGGATACAATGAGCAGTTCTTC
length: 15; D: -; J: TRBJ1-3; V: TRBV18; size: -; CDR3: CASSPGSASGNTIYF; DNA: TGTGCCAGCTCACCGGGGAGTGCTTCTGGAAACACCATATATTTT
length: 13; D: -; J: TRBJ2-1; V: TRBV7-9; size: many; CDR3: CASSLRSGVEQFF; DNA: TGTGCCAGCAGCTTAAGGTCGGGTGTTGAGCAGTTCTTC
length: 15; D: -; J: TRBJ1-6; V: TRBV2; size: -; CDR3: CASVPGPLYNSPLHF; DNA: TGTGCCAGCGTTCCAGGGCCCCTTTATAATTCACCCCTCCACTTT
length: 15; D: TRBD2; J: TRBJ2-3; V: TRBV19; size: -; CDR3: CASSNPSGITDTQYF; DNA: TGTGCCAGTAGTAACCCTAGCGGGATTACAGATACGCAGTATTTT
length: 14; D: TRBD1; J: TRBJ1-2; V: TRBV6-5; size: -; CDR3: CASKTGQGMGGYTF; DNA: TGTGCCAGCAAAACGGGACAGGGAATGGGTGGCTACACCTTC
length: 13; D: -; J: TRBJ2-7; V: TRBV5-5; size: few; CDR3: CASSLRGSYEQYF; DNA: TGTGCCAGCAGCTTGAGGGGGTCCTACGAGCAGTACTTC
length: 16; D: TRBD1; J: TRBJ2-2; V: TRBV6-6; size: -; CDR3: CASTPRGQGYTGELFF; DNA: TGTGCCAGCACCCCCCGGGGACAGGGGTACACCGGGGAGCTGTTTTTT
length: 17; D: TRBD1; J: TRBJ1-4; V: TRBV19; size: few; CDR3: CASSIRQGVPTNEKLFF; DNA: TGTGCCAGTAGTATCCGGCAGGGGGTTCCAACTAATGAAAAACTGTTTTTT
length: 13; D: -; J: TRBJ1-1; V: TRBV3-1/TRBV3-2; size: -; CDR3: CASSQGGDTEAFF; DNA: TGTGCCAGCAGCCAAGGAGGAGACACTGAAGCTTTCTTT
length: 14; D: -; J: TRBJ2-3; V: TRBV5-1; size: -; CDR3: CASSLDSSTDTQYF; DNA: TGCGCCAGCAGCTTGGATTCTAGCACAGATACGCAGTATTTT
length: 16; D: -; J: TRBJ2-2; V: TRBV7-2; size: -; CDR3: CASSLEQGLNTGELFF; DNA: TGTGCCAGCAGCTTAGAACAGGGCCTTAACACCGGGGAGCTGTTTTTT
length: 14; D: -; J: TRBJ1-3; V: TRBV7-3; size: -; CDR3: CASSEPGFGNTIYF; DNA: TGTGCCAGCAGCGAGCCAGGTTTCGGAAACACCATATATTTT
length: 16; D: TRBD2; J: TRBJ2-5; V: TRBV5-5; size: -; CDR3: CASSLAPGTSVETQYF; DNA: TGTGCCAGCAGCTTGGCTCCCGGGACTAGCGTCGAGACCCAGTACTTC
length: 12; D: TRBD1; J: TRBJ1-1; V: TRBV13; size: -; CDR3: CASSPGTVAAFF; DNA: TGTGCCAGCAGCCCTGGGACAGTAGCGGCTTTCTTT
length: 15; D: TRBD1; J: TRBJ2-3; V: TRBV9; size: once; CDR3: CASSAWTGEGDTQYF; DNA: TGTGCCAGCAGCGCATGGACAGGGGAGGGAGATACGCAGTATTTT
length: 16; D: -; J: TRBJ2-6; V: TRBV6-6; size: -; CDR3: CASTSGQSSGANVLTF; DNA: TGTGCCAGCACGTCAGGACAGAGCTCTGGGGCCAACGTCCTGACTTTC
length: 15; D: TRBD1; J: TRBJ1-5; V: TRBV19; size: -; CDR3: CATHRDRGQGQPQHF; DNA: TGTGCCACCCATCGGGACAGGGGGCAGGGGCAGCCCCAGCATTTT
length: 12; D: TRBD1; J: TRBJ1-1; V: TRBV7-8; size: -; CDR3: CASSLQGARAFF; DNA: TGTGCCAGCAGCTTACAGGGGGCCAGGGCTTTCTTT
length: 15; D: TRBD1; J: TRBJ2-1; V: TRBV6-2/TRBV6-3; size: -; CDR3: CASSNQGQPYNEQFF; DNA: TGTGCCAGCAGCAACCAGGGACAGCCGTACAATGAGCAGTTCTTC
length: 16; D: -; J: TRBJ2-3; V: TRBV3-1/TRBV3-2; size: once; CDR3: CASSQGLERSTDTQYF; DNA: TGTGCCAGCAGCCAAGGGTTGGAGAGAAGCACAGATACGCAGTATTTT
length: 13; D: -; J: TRBJ1-2; V: TRBV19; size: -; CDR3: CASNNGDRRGYTF; DNA: TGTGCCAGTAATAACGGAGACAGACGGGGCTACACCTTC
length: 15; D: -; J: TRBJ2-2; V: TRBV5-1; size: few; CDR3: CASSLAGANTGELFF; DNA: TGCGCCAGCAGCTTGGCAGGGGCGAACACCGGGGAGCTGTTTTTT
length: 11; D: -; J: TRBJ1-1; V: TRBV2; size: -; CDR3: CASILHTEAFF; DNA: TGTGCCAGCATACTCCACACTGAAGCTTTCTTT
length: 13; D: TRBD1; J: TRBJ1-5; V: TRBV4-2; size: -; CDR3: CASSQPGGQPQHF; DNA: TGTGCCAGCAGCCAACCAGGGGGGCAGCCCCAGCATTTT
length: 13; D: -; J: TRBJ1-2; V: TRBV2; size: -; CDR3: CASSDNRESGYTF; DNA: TGTGCCAGCAGTGACAACAGGGAATCTGGCTACACCTTC
length: 18; D: TRBD1; J: TRBJ1-5; V: TRBV6-1; size: -; CDR3: CASSEVGLGRGYPQPQHF; DNA: TGTGCCAGCAGTGAAGTGGGTCTTGGCAGGGGGTACCCTCAGCCCCAGCATTTT
length: 15; D: TRBD1; J: TRBJ1-2; V: TRBV3-1/TRBV3-2; size: -; CDR3: CASSPPTGGDYGYTF; DNA: TGTGCCAGCAGCCCGCCGACAGGGGGGGACTATGGCTACACCTTC